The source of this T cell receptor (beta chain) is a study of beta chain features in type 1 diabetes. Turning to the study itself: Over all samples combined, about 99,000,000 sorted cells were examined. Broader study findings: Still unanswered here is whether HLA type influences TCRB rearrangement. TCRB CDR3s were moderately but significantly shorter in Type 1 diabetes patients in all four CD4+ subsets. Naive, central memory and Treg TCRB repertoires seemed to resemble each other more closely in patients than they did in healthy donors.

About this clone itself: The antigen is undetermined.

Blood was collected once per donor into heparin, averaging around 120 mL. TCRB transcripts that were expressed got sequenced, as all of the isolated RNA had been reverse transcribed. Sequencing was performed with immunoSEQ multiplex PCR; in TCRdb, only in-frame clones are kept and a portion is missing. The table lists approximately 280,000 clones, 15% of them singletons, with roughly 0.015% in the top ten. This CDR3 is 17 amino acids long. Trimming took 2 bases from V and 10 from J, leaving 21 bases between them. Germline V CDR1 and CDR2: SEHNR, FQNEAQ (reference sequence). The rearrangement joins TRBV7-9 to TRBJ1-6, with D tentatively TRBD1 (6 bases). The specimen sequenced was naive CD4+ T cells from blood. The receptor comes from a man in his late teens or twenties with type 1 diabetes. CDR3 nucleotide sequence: TGTGCCAGCAGCTTAAGGTGGGCAGGGGAAAAAAACTCACCCCTCCACTTT. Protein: CASSLRWAGEKNSPLHF.